Below are 27 T cell receptor beta chains sequenced from a single sample in a study of blood T cells in healthy people across ages. A second PCR of 7 to 11 cycles used a sample-barcoded 5' primer and a J-beta primer mix. TCRdb reprocessed the 5' RACE reads with MiXCR, giving one entry per CDR3 protein. The profile shows 700,000 or so distinct CDR3 sequences, approximately 21% of them singletons. Source material: blood. These receptors originate from a man in his 70s in good health.

This clonotype was detected a few times. The rearrangement joins TRBV19 to TRBJ2-4; 12 positions match TRBD2. The V gene's germline CDR1 is LNHDA and CDR2 SQIVND (reference sequence). CDR3 length: 16 residues. The trim removed 6 bases at V and 2 bases at J, leaving 5 bases unmatched. The chain's CDR3 is CASSVTSGRTKNIQYF. The CDR3 region has the DNA TGTGCCAGTAGCGTGACTAGCGGGAGAACCAAAAACATTCAGTACTTC.

The rearrangement joins TRBV5-1 to TRBJ2-1, with D hard to call. CDR3 length: 15 residues. The germline V and J ends were trimmed by 2 bases and 0 bases, with 9 bases remaining between them. Per germline, CDR1 SGHRS and CDR2 YFSETQ. Here the CDR3 reads CASSFEVSSYNEQFF. CDR3 DNA sequence: TGCGCCAGCAGCTTCGAAGTAAGCTCCTACAATGAGCAGTTCTTC.

The chain joins TRBV20-1 to TRBJ2-3, with D possibly being TRBD2 (6 bases). The CDR3 has 15 amino acids. V was trimmed by 5 bases and J by 0 bases, leaving 15 bases between them. CDR1 is DFQATT, CDR2 SNEGSKA, per germline (reference sequence). CDR3 residues: CSAPRTIPSTDTQYF. DNA of the CDR3: TGCAGTGCTCCCCGGACTATCCCTAGCACAGATACGCAGTATTTT.

In its sample, this clonotype was seen a few times. The chain joins TRBV5-4 to TRBJ2-2; the D is unclear. CDR3 length: 15 residues. Germline CDR1 and CDR2: SGHNT and YYREEE (reference sequence). The V gene lost 0 bases and the J gene lost 1 base, with 7 bases spanning the gap. DNA of the CDR3: TGTGCCAGCAGCTTGGAGGGCTGGAACACCGGGGAGCTGTTTTTT. Its translation is CASSLEGWNTGELFF.

The table lists this clonotype with many counts. The chain recombines TRBV12-3 or TRBV12-4 with TRBJ2-5, with TRBD1 identical over 9 bases. With 8 bases clipped from V and 5 bases from J, the junction kept 9 bases outside the gene matches. There are 14 residues in the CDR3. Here the CDR3 reads CASGETGGVETQYF. The CDR3 nucleotides read TGTGCCAGCGGTGAGACAGGGGGAGTTGAGACCCAGTACTTC.

The genes are TRBV29-1 and TRBJ2-5; D unclear. This CDR3 region has 12 residues. Germline V gene sequence: CDR1 SQVTM, CDR2 ANQGSEA. Trimming took off 5 bases at V and 7 bases at J, with 14 bases between the two ends. This chain's CDR3 is CSVLTSKGTQYF. The CDR3 DNA reads as TGCAGCGTTTTGACCTCGAAGGGGACCCAGTACTTC. The whole variable domain, filled in from reference TRBV29-1 and TRBJ2-5, reads SAVISQKPSRDICQRGTSLTIQCQVDSQVTMMFWYRQQPGQSLTLIATANQGSEATYESGFVIDKFPISRPNLTFSTLTVSNMSPEDSSIYLCSVLTSKGTQYFGPGTRLLVL.

The chain has TRBV9 and TRBJ2-1, with 10 nucleotides matching TRBD2. The germline V gene encodes CDR1 SGDLS and CDR2 YYNGEE. This CDR3 comprises 17 residues. Germline trimming cut 3 bases from V and 8 bases from J; bases unmatched to any gene: 14. CDR3 bases: TGTGCCAGCAGCGGGACCACATCTGGACTAGCGGAAGATGAGCAGTTCTTC. Its translation: CASSGTTSGLAEDEQFF.

A few counts support this clonotype. The V call is TRBV7-9, the J call TRBJ1-2; 12 bases match TRBD1. Trimming cost V 5 bases and J 8 bases; bases outside gene matches: 12. The length of the CDR3 is 16 residues. Germline CDR1 is SEHNR and CDR2 is FQNEAQ (reference sequence). CDR3 DNA sequence: TGTGCCAGCAGCGCGGGGACAGGGGGCGCTTATAAGGGCTACACCTTC. Protein sequence: CASSAGTGGAYKGYTF. The full variable domain, rest sourced from reference TRBV7-9 and TRBJ1-2, is DTGVSQNPRHKITKRGQNVTFRCDPISEHNRLYWYRQTLGQGPEFLTYFQNEAQLEKSRLLSDRFSAERPKGSFSTLEIQRTEQGDSAMYLCASSAGTGGAYKGYTFGSGTRLTVV.

The chain combines TRBV5-1 with TRBJ2-3; TRBD2 matches 7 bases. Trimming took 0 bases from V and 4 from J; bases not matched to a gene: 5. The CDR3 is 15 residues long. CDR1 and CDR2 (germline): SGHRS, YFSETQ. The CDR3 sequence: CASSLEVGRSDTQYF. For the CDR3, the DNA is TGCGCCAGCAGCTTGGAGGTCGGGAGGTCAGATACGCAGTATTTT.

The chain recombines TRBV19 with TRBJ2-3; D is ambiguous. Per germline, CDR1 LNHDA and CDR2 SQIVND (reference sequence). The CDR3 is made up of 15 amino acids. V was trimmed by 3 bases and J by 0 bases, leaving 10 bases between them. In DNA form, the CDR3 reads TGTGCCAGTAGTATCAAAGCAAGGAGCACAGATACGCAGTATTTT. Protein product: CASSIKARSTDTQYF. Filled out from reference TRBV19 and TRBJ2-3, the complete variable domain reads DGGITQSPKYLFRKEGQNVTLSCEQNLNHDAMYWYRQDPGQGLRLIYYSQIVNDFQKGDIAEGYSVSREKKESFPLTVTSAQKNPTAFYLCASSIKARSTDTQYFGPGTRLTVL.

The chain recombines TRBV12-3 or TRBV12-4 with TRBJ2-2; D may be TRBD1 (6 bases). The CDR3 runs 14 residues. V was clipped by 7 bases and J by 3 bases, with 12 bases between them. The CDR3 DNA reads TGTGCCAGCACCATAGGGGGATACACCGGGGAGCTGTTTTTT. Protein sequence: CASTIGGYTGELFF.

In its sample, this clonotype was seen a few times. A read error may produce the germline difference seen at one junction end. The genes are TRBV12-3 or TRBV12-4 and TRBJ2-5, with D perhaps being TRBD1 or TRBD2 (5 bases each). This CDR3 contains 14 residues. The CDR3 DNA sequence: TGTGCCAGCAGTTTAGCGGGGGACCAAGAGGCCCAGTACTTC. Translation gives CASSLAGDQEAQYF.

CDR3 sequence: CAGTSDLSRNEAFF. In DNA, the CDR3 is TGTGCCGGCACCTCGGACCTCAGCAGGAATGAAGCTTTCTTT. The V and J genes are TRBV2 and TRBJ1-1; D is unclear. V lost 11 bases to trimming and J lost 7 bases, with 23 bases between them. Germline V gives CDR1 SNHLY, CDR2 FYNNEI. The CDR3 is 14 residues long. Full variable domain (missing parts from reference TRBV2 and TRBJ1-1): EPEVTQTPSHQVTQMGQEVILRCVPISNHLYFYWYRQILGQKVEFLVSFYNNEISEKSEIFDDQFSVERPDGSNFTLKIRSTKLEDSAMYFCAGTSDLSRNEAFFGQGTRLTVV.

The chain is built from TRBV5-1 and TRBJ1-3; no clear D gene. The CDR3 extends over 14 amino acids. The V and J ends lost 4 bases and 7 bases respectively, with 15 bases between them. Germline CDR1 reads SGHRS; CDR2 reads YFSETQ. The CDR3 DNA follows: TGCGCCAGCAGCACGGGTTCGGCTGTGAACACCATATATTTT. As protein: CASSTGSAVNTIYF.

The V call is TRBV29-1, the J call TRBJ1-2; TRBD1 aligns across 7 bases. The germline gives CDR1 SQVTM, CDR2 ANQGSEA. The CDR3 extends over 15 amino acids. V was pared by 2 bases and J by 4 bases, with 10 bases of the junction left unmatched. The CDR3 region has the DNA TGCAGCGTTGAACTCCAACAGGGGCGCCCCTATGGCTACACCTTC. Protein sequence: CSVELQQGRPYGYTF.

The chain is built from TRBV12-3 or TRBV12-4 and TRBJ1-5; TRBD1 might be the D (6 bases). The CDR3 length is 14 residues. V lost 2 bases and J lost 4, with 9 bases in between. CDR3 DNA sequence: TGTGCCAGCAGTTTACGGGGGCGGAATCAGCCCCAGCATTTT. Its protein is CASSLRGRNQPQHF.

This clonotype was detected only a few times. The chain carries TRBV5-6 and TRBJ1-1; D not certain. V lost 1 base, J lost 2 bases, and 15 bases lay in between. The germline CDR1 and CDR2 sequences are SGHDT and YYEEEE. The CDR3 is 16 residues long. Written as DNA, the CDR3 is TGTGCCAGCAGCTTGCAAGGGCCAGGAGCTAACACTGAAGCTTTCTTT. It codes for CASSLQGPGANTEAFF.

Concerning this clonotype itself: At one of its ends the junction is not consistent with the germline gene, which may arise from a read error. This chain uses TRBV12-3 or TRBV12-4 with TRBJ2-1; 7 bases are a match to TRBD1. The CDR3 contains 15 residues. The DNA of the CDR3 is TGTGCCAGCAGTTTAAGACAGGGCTCCCACAATGAGCAGTTCTTT. It specifies CASSLRQGSHNEQFF.

V and J are TRBV6-6 and TRBJ2-1; D gene ambiguous. V was cut by 2 bases and J by 5 bases, with 10 bases left in between. This CDR3 has 14 amino acids. Germline V CDR1 and CDR2: MNHNY, SVGAGI (reference sequence). The CDR3 DNA sequence: TGTGCCAGCAGTTACCGGCAGGTGGACAATGAGCAGTTCTTC. It codes for CASSYRQVDNEQFF.

This clonotype was observed a single time. The V call is TRBV19, the J call TRBJ1-1; TRBD1 agrees at 7 bases. V trimming: 7 bases; J trimming: 0 bases; junction bases outside the gene matches: 11. Germline CDR1 is LNHDA and CDR2 is SQIVND (reference sequence). CDR3 length: 16 amino acids. The CDR3 protein is CASIFQPGGMNTEAFF. The CDR3 DNA follows: TGTGCCAGTATATTCCAGCCAGGGGGTATGAACACTGAAGCTTTCTTT.

The chain joins TRBV18 to TRBJ2-5; D perhaps matches TRBD1 (5 bases). The DNA end lines up better with TRBJ2-7; the J call may be wrong. Germline loops: CDR1 KGHSH, CDR2 LQKENI. This CDR3 is built from 14 residues. The CDR3 sequence is CASSPVGQGGEQYF. The CDR3 nucleotides read TGTGCCAGCTCACCAGTCGGACAAGGCGGCGAGCAGTACTTC.

The V call is TRBV6-6, the J call TRBJ2-7; 8 bases fit TRBD1. Germline CDR1 MNHNY, CDR2 SVGAGI (reference sequence). V was clipped by 5 bases and J by 0 bases; unmatched bases: 6. CDR3 length: 15 residues. The CDR3 nucleotides are TGTGCCAGCAGTACCGGACAGGGAACCTCCTACGAGCAGTACTTC. It codes for CASSTGQGTSYEQYF.

This clonotype was found a few times. J is TRBJ2-3 and V is TRBV15, with D tentatively TRBD2 (6 bases). The CDR3 runs 17 residues. Germline CDR1 reads LNHNV; CDR2 reads YYDKDF (reference sequence). V lost 3 bases and J 3 bases, leaving 19 bases between the germline ends. The chain's CDR3 is CATSSDLSRDLTDTQYF. DNA of the CDR3: TGTGCCACCAGCAGTGACCTCTCGCGGGACTTGACAGATACGCAGTATTTT.

This clonotype has a handful of counts. The J gene is TRBJ1-2, the V gene TRBV12-3 or TRBV12-4, with TRBD1 matching over 7 bases. V lost 6 bases and J lost 8; bases outside the gene matches: 9. CDR3 length: 13 residues. This CDR3 reads CASRLSTGVGYTF. The CDR3 region has the DNA TGTGCCAGCAGACTAAGCACAGGGGTAGGCTACACCTTC.

Details on this clonotype: One end of the junction varies from germline; a read error may be responsible. The chain couples TRBV5-5 to TRBJ2-2; TRBD2 aligns across 13 bases. CDR1 and CDR2 (germline): SGHKS, YYEKEE (reference sequence). The CDR3 totals 18 residues. CDR3 residues: CASSLDPTSGRNTGALFF. The CDR3 DNA reads TGTGCCAGCAGCTTGGACCCGACTAGCGGGAGGAACACCGGGGCGCTGTTTTTT. The full variable domain, its missing parts supplied by reference TRBV5-5 and TRBJ2-2, is DAGVTQSPTHLIKTRGQQVTLRCSPISGHKSVSWYQQVLGQGPQFIFQYYEKEERGRGNFPDRFSARQFPNYSSELNVNALLLGDSALYLCASSLDPTSGRNTGALFFGEGSRLTVL.

Notes on this clonotype: One end of the junction varies from germline; a read error may be responsible. V and J are TRBV9 and TRBJ2-3; a weak D match, TRBD2 (5 bases). The CDR3 runs to 16 residues. The germline gives CDR1 SGDLS, CDR2 YYNGEE. The CDR3: CASSVEHQRRADAQYF. The CDR3 DNA reads TGTGCCAGCAGCGTAGAGCATCAGCGGCGGGCAGATGCGCAGTATTTT. Using reference TRBV9 and TRBJ2-3 for the parts outside the CDR3, the full variable domain is DSGVTQTPKHLITATGQRVTLRCSPRSGDLSVYWYQQSLDQGLQFLIQYYNGEERAKGNILERFSAQQFPDLHSELNLSSLELGDSALYFCASSVEHQRRADAQYFGPGTRLTVL.

This clonotype was seen at least ten times. V gene TRBV5-1 combines with J gene TRBJ2-4; D is undetermined. This CDR3 has 15 amino acids. Trimming left V 4 bases short and J 3 bases short, with 14 bases between. Germline V gene sequence: CDR1 SGHRS, CDR2 YFSETQ. The CDR3, as DNA: TGCGCCAGCAGCGACGCAATCCCCAGCAAAAACATTCAGTACTTC. Translated, it gives CASSDAIPSKNIQYF.